This TCR beta chain is from a study of blood T cell repertoires in COVID-19. Study overall: Spain, Italy and the United States supplied samples that represented acute and convalescent COVID-19.

Here immunoSEQ multiplex PCR was the method, and the copy in TCRdb shows in-frame clones only, minus some. The sample consists of 250,000 or so clones, about four fifths of them appearing once. The CDR3 runs 14 residues. CDR1 and CDR2 (germline): MNHNY, SVGAGI (reference sequence). J gave up 0 bases and V 8 bases, and 7 bases lay outside the gene matches. The chain recombines TRBV6-6 with TRBJ2-7; 7 bases agree with TRBD1. Source material: peripheral blood. This receptor was obtained from a woman younger than 30 with acute or convalescent COVID-19. CDR3 loop: CASAGTASSYEQYF. CDR3 sequence (DNA): TGTGCCAGCGCTGGGACAGCCTCCTCCTACGAGCAGTACTTC.